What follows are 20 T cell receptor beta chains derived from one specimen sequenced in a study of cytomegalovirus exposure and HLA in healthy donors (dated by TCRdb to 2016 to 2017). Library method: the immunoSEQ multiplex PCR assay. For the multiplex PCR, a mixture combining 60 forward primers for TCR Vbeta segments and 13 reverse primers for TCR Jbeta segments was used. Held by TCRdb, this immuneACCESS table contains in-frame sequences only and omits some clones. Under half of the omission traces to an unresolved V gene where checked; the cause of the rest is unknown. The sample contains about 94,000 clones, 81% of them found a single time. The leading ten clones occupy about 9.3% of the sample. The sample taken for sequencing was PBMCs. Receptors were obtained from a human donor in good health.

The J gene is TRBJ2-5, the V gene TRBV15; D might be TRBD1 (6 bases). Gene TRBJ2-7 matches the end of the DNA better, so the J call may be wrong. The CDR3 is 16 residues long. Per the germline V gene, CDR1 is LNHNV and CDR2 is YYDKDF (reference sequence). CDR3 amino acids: CATSRDLGQTSYEQYF. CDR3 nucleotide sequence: TGTGCCACCAGCAGAGATCTAGGACAGACCTCCTACGAGCAGTACTTC.

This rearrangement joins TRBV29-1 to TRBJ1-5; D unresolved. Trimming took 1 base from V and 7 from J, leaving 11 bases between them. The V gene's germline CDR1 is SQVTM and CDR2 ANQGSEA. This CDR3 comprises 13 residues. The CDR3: CSVEAGPGQPQHF. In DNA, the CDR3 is TGCAGCGTTGAAGCCGGGCCGGGACAGCCCCAGCATTTT. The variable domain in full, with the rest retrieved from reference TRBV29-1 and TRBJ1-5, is SAVISQKPSRDICQRGTSLTIQCQVDSQVTMMFWYRQQPGQSLTLIATANQGSEATYESGFVIDKFPISRPNLTFSTLTVSNMSPEDSSIYLCSVEAGPGQPQHFGDGTRLSIL.

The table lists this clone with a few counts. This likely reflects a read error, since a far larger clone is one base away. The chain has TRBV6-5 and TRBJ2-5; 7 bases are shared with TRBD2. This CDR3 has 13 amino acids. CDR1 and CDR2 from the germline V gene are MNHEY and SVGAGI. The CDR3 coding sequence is TGTGCCAGCAGACGGGCGGGAGAAGATACCCAGTACTTC. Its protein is CASRRAGEDTQYF.

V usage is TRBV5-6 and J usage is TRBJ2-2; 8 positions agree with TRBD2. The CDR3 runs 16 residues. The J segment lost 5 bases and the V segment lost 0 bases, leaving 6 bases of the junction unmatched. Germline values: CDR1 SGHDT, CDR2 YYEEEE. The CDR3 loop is CASSLGLAGITGELFF. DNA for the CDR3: TGTGCCAGCAGCTTGGGCCTAGCGGGCATTACCGGGGAGCTGTTTTTT. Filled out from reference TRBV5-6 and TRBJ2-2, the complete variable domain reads DAGVTQSPTHLIKTRGQQVTLRCSPKSGHDTVSWYQQALGQGPQFIFQYYEEEERQRGNFPDRFSGHQFPNYSSELNVNALLLGDSALYLCASSLGLAGITGELFFGEGSRLTVL.

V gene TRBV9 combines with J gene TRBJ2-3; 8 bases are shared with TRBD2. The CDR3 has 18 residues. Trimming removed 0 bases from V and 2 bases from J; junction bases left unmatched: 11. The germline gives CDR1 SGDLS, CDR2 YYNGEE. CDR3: CASSVALAGGEFTDTQYF. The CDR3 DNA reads TGTGCCAGCAGCGTAGCTCTTGCGGGGGGAGAATTCACAGATACGCAGTATTTT.

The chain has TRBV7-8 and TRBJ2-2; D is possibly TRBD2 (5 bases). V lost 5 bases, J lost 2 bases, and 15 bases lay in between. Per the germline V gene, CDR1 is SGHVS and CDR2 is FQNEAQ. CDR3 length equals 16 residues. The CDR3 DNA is TGTGCCAGCAGCCCTCGCAGCGGAACTAACACCGGGGAGCTGTTTTTT. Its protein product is CASSPRSGTNTGELFF.

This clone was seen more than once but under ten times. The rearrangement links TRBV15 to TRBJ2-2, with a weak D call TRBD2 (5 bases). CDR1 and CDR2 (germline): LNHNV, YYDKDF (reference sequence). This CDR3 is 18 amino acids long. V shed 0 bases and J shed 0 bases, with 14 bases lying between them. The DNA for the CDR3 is TGTGCCACCAGCAGAGAGAGTGGAGCGGTAGCGAACACCGGGGAGCTGTTTTTT. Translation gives CATSRESGAVANTGELFF.

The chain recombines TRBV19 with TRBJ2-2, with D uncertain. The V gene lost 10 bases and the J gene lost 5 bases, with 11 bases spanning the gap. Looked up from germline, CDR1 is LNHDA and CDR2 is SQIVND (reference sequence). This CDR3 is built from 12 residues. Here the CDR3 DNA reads TGTGCCACCCAAACAGAAACCGGGGAGCTGTTTTTT. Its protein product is CATQTETGELFF.

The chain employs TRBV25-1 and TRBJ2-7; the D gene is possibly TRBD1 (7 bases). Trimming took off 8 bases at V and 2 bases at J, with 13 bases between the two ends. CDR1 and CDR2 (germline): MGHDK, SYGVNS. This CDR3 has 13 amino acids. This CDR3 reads CASGGQGAYEQYF. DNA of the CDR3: TGTGCCAGCGGGGGGCAGGGGGCCTACGAGCAGTACTTC.

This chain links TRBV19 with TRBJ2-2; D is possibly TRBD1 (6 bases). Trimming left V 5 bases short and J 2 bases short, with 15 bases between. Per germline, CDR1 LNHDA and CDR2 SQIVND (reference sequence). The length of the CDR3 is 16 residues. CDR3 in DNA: TGTGCCAGTAGTTCTCGACAGGCGCCAAACACCGGGGAGCTGTTTTTT. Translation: CASSSRQAPNTGELFF.

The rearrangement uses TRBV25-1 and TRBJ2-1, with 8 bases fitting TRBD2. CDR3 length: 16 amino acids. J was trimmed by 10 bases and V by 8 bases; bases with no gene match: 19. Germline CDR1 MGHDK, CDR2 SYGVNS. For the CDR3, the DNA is TGTGCCAGCTCCCTTGGGCGGCGGGGGGCCGGGGGAGAGCAGTTCTTC. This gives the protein CASSLGRRGAGGEQFF.

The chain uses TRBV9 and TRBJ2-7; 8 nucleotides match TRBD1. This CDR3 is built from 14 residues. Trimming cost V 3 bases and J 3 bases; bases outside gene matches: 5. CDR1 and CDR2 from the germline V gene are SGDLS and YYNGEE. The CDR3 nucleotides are TGTGCCAGCAGCGCAGCAACAGGGGGCTACGAGCAGTACTTC. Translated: CASSAATGGYEQYF.

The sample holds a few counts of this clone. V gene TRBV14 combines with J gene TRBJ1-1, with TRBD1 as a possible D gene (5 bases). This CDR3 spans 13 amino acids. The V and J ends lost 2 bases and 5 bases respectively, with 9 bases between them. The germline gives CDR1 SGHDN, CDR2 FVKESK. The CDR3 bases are TGTGCCAGCAGCCAACTACGGGGGACTGAAGCTTTCTTT. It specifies CASSQLRGTEAFF.

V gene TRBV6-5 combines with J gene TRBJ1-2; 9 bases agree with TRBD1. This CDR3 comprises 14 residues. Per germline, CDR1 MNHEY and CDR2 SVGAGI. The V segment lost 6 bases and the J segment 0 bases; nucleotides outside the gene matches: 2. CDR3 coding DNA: TGTGCCAGCAGGGGACAGGGCGCTAACTATGGCTACACCTTC. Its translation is CASRGQGANYGYTF.

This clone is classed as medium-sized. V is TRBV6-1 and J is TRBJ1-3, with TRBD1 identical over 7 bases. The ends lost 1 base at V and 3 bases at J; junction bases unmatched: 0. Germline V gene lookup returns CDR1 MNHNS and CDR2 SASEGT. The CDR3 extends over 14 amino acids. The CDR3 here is CASSEGQGGNTIYF. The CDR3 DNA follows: TGTGCCAGCAGTGAAGGACAGGGTGGAAACACCATATATTTT.

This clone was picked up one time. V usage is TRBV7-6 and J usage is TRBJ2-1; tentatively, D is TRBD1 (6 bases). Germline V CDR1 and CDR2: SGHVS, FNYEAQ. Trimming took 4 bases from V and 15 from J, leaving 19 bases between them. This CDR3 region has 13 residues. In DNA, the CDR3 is TGTGCCAGCAGCTCGGGCCAGCAGGGGATGGTGTTCTTC. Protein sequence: CASSSGQQGMVFF.

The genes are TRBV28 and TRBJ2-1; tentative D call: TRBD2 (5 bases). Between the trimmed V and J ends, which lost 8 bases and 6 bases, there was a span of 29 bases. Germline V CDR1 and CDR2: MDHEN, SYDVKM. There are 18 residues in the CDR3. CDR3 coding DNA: TGTGCCAGCTCAATGTTTGGTAGACCGGGGAACAATCGCAATGAGCAGTTCTTC. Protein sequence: CASSMFGRPGNNRNEQFF. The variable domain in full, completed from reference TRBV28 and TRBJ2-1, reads DVKVTQSSRYLVKRTGEKVFLECVQDMDHENMFWYRQDPGLGLRLIYFSYDVKMKEKGDIPEGYSVSREKKERFSLILESASTNQTSMYLCASSMFGRPGNNRNEQFFGPGTRLTVL.

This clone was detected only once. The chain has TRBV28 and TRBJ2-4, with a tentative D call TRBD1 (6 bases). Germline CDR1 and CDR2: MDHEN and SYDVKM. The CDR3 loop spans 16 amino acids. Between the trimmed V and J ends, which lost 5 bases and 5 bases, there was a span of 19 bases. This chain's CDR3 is CASSPATGHLENIQYF. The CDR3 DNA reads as TGTGCCAGCAGTCCAGCCACGGGACACCTCGAAAACATTCAGTACTTC.

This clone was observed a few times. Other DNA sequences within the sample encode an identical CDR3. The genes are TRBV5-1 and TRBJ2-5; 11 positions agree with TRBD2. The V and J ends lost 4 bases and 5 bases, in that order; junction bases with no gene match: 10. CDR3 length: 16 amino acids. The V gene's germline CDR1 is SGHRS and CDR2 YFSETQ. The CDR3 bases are TGCGCCAGCAGCCTAGGGACTAGCGGCGCTTGGGAGACCCAGTACTTC. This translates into CASSLGTSGAWETQYF.

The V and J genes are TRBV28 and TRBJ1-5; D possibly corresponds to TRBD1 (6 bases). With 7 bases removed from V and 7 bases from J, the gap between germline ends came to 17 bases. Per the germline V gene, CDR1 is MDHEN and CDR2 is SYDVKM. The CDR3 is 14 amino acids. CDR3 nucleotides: TGTGCCAGCACGGGAAGGGGGAGAGGCCAGCCCCAGCATTTT. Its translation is CASTGRGRGQPQHF.